This is a list of T cell receptor beta chains from one sample in a study of cytomegalovirus exposure and HLA in healthy donors. Sequencing was performed with immunoSEQ multiplex PCR; in TCRdb, only in-frame clones are kept and a portion is missing. Here the sample spans about 66,000 clones, about 97% being singletons. The specimen sequenced was PBMCs. Receptors originate from a young woman in good health and CMV-seropositive. Both conserved end residues are part of each CDR3. A D gene is named only where the DNA matches it firmly. Clone size appears in some rows only: once, few, many, or a class for an expanded clone.

abundance: -
v_gene: TRBV30
j_gene: TRBJ2-7
d_gene: TRBD1
CDR3aa: CAWSGLFSGQDSYEQYF
CDR3nt: TGTGCCTGGAGTGGCCTATTTAGTGGACAGGATTCCTACGAGCAGTACTTC

abundance: -
v_gene: TRBV19
j_gene: TRBJ2-1
d_gene: TRBD2
CDR3aa: CASSPTGTRLNEQFF
CDR3nt: TGTGCCAGTTCTCCCACCGGGACTAGACTGAATGAGCAGTTCTTC

abundance: -
v_gene: TRBV6-5
j_gene: TRBJ1-1
d_gene: TRBD1
CDR3aa: CASSYGTGRDTEAFF
CDR3nt: TGTGCCAGCAGTTACGGGACAGGGAGGGACACTGAAGCTTTCTTT

abundance: -
v_gene: TRBV11-2
j_gene: TRBJ2-1
d_gene: TRBD2
CDR3aa: CASSLDLAGGVVNEQFF
CDR3nt: TGTGCCAGCAGCTTAGACCTAGCGGGAGGGGTGGTCAATGAGCAGTTCTTC

abundance: -
v_gene: TRBV10-3
j_gene: TRBJ2-7
d_gene: -
CDR3aa: CAISESITRGTYEQYF
CDR3nt: TGTGCCATCAGTGAGTCGATTACTCGGGGGACCTACGAGCAGTACTTC

abundance: -
v_gene: TRBV6-1
j_gene: TRBJ2-3
d_gene: TRBD1
CDR3aa: CASIFDRGPGDTQYF
CDR3nt: TGTGCCAGCATTTTCGACAGGGGGCCGGGAGATACGCAGTATTTT

abundance: -
v_gene: TRBV9
j_gene: TRBJ2-1
d_gene: TRBD2
CDR3aa: CASSVGGSGSTEQFF
CDR3nt: TGTGCCAGCAGCGTAGGCGGTAGCGGGAGTACTGAGCAGTTCTTC

abundance: -
v_gene: TRBV6-5
j_gene: TRBJ1-2
d_gene: TRBD1
CDR3aa: CASSYSGGSYGYTF
CDR3nt: TGTGCCAGCAGTTACTCAGGGGGCTCTTATGGCTACACCTTC

abundance: -
v_gene: TRBV28
j_gene: TRBJ1-3
d_gene: -
CDR3aa: CASSRTGIRSGNTIYF
CDR3nt: TGTGCCAGCAGCCGAACAGGGATAAGGAGTGGAAACACCATATATTTT

abundance: -
v_gene: TRBV11-2
j_gene: TRBJ1-1
d_gene: -
CDR3aa: CASSLVAGDTEAFF
CDR3nt: TGTGCCAGCAGCTTAGTAGCGGGGGACACTGAAGCTTTCTTT

abundance: -
v_gene: TRBV9
j_gene: TRBJ1-1
d_gene: -
CDR3aa: CASSVVPGSTLGTEAFF
CDR3nt: TGTGCCAGCAGCGTAGTACCCGGGTCCACCCTGGGCACTGAAGCTTTCTTT

abundance: once
v_gene: TRBV25-1
j_gene: TRBJ2-2
d_gene: TRBD1
CDR3aa: CASSRPGTGTGELFF
CDR3nt: TGTGCCAGCAGTCGGCCCGGGACAGGGACCGGGGAGCTGTTTTTT

abundance: -
v_gene: TRBV29-1
j_gene: TRBJ2-5
d_gene: TRBD2
CDR3aa: CSVTLAGAGVKTQYF
CDR3nt: TGCAGCGTCACCCTAGCGGGAGCAGGGGTAAAGACCCAGTACTTC

abundance: -
v_gene: TRBV27
j_gene: TRBJ2-5
d_gene: TRBD1
CDR3aa: CASQEGQGRRETQYF
CDR3nt: TGTGCCAGCCAGGAGGGACAGGGAAGGCGAGAGACCCAGTACTTC

abundance: -
v_gene: TRBV15
j_gene: TRBJ2-1
d_gene: -
CDR3aa: CATSRVAAATYNEQFF
CDR3nt: TGTGCCACCAGCAGAGTGGCAGCGGCTACTTACAATGAGCAGTTCTTC

abundance: -
v_gene: TRBV5-1
j_gene: TRBJ1-2
d_gene: TRBD1
CDR3aa: CASSLDRDYGYTF
CDR3nt: TGCGCCAGCAGCCTCGACAGGGACTATGGCTACACCTTC

abundance: -
v_gene: TRBV14
j_gene: TRBJ2-7
d_gene: -
CDR3aa: CASSPERGTAAREQYF
CDR3nt: TGTGCCAGCAGCCCTGAACGGGGGACGGCTGCGAGGGAGCAGTACTTC

abundance: -
v_gene: TRBV4-1
j_gene: TRBJ2-2
d_gene: TRBD2
CDR3aa: CASSQGPGRDTGELFF
CDR3nt: TGCGCCAGCAGCCAAGGGCCCGGGAGGGACACCGGGGAGCTGTTTTTT

abundance: -
v_gene: TRBV28
j_gene: TRBJ2-1
d_gene: -
CDR3aa: CASSFSWVRRSYNEQFF
CDR3nt: TGTGCCAGCAGTTTTTCTTGGGTGAGGCGCTCCTACAATGAGCAGTTCTTC

abundance: -
v_gene: TRBV7-3
j_gene: TRBJ2-1
d_gene: TRBD2
CDR3aa: CASSNNLTSGSYNEQFF
CDR3nt: TGTGCCAGCAGCAACAACCTTACTAGCGGGAGTTACAATGAGCAGTTCTTC

abundance: -
v_gene: TRBV30
j_gene: TRBJ1-5
d_gene: -
CDR3aa: CAWEGFQPQHF
CDR3nt: TGTGCCTGGGAGGGCTTCCAGCCCCAGCATTTT

abundance: -
v_gene: TRBV18
j_gene: TRBJ2-7
d_gene: TRBD1
CDR3aa: CASSQPGQGIYEQYF
CDR3nt: TGTGCCAGCTCACAACCGGGACAGGGGATCTACGAGCAGTACTTC

abundance: -
v_gene: TRBV7-9
j_gene: TRBJ2-1
d_gene: -
CDR3aa: CASSNSSGNEQFF
CDR3nt: TGTGCCAGCAGCAACTCCTCCGGCAATGAGCAGTTCTTC

abundance: -
v_gene: TRBV13
j_gene: TRBJ2-7
d_gene: TRBD1
CDR3aa: CASSSDRGYEQYF
CDR3nt: TGTGCCAGCAGCTCGGACAGGGGCTACGAGCAGTACTTC

abundance: once
v_gene: TRBV6-1
j_gene: TRBJ2-2
d_gene: -
CDR3aa: CASSERGGGGPGELFF
CDR3nt: TGTGCCAGCAGTGAGAGAGGTGGAGGGGGCCCCGGGGAGCTGTTTTTT

abundance: -
v_gene: TRBV30
j_gene: TRBJ1-2
d_gene: TRBD1
CDR3aa: CAWSVDRETGYTF
CDR3nt: TGTGCCTGGAGTGTGGACAGGGAAACGGGCTACACCTTC

abundance: -
v_gene: TRBV19
j_gene: TRBJ1-1
d_gene: -
CDR3aa: CASSIQGGTEAFF
CDR3nt: TGTGCCAGTAGTATACAGGGAGGCACTGAAGCTTTCTTT